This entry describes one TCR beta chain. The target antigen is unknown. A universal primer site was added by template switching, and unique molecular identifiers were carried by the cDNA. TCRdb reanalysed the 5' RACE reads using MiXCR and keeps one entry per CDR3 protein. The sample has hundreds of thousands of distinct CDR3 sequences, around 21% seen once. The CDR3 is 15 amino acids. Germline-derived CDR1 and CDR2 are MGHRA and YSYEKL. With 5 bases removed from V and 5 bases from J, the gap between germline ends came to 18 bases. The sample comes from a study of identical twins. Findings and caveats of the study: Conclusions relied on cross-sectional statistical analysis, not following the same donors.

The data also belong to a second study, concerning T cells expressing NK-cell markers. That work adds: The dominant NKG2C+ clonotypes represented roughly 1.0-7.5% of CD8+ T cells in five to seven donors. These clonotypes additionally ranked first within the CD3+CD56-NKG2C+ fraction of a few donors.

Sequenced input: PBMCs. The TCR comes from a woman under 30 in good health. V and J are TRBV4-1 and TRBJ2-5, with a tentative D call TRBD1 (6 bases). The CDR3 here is CASSTRDTLVETQYF. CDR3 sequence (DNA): TGCGCCAGCAGCACTAGGGACACCCTTGTGGAGACCCAGTACTTC.